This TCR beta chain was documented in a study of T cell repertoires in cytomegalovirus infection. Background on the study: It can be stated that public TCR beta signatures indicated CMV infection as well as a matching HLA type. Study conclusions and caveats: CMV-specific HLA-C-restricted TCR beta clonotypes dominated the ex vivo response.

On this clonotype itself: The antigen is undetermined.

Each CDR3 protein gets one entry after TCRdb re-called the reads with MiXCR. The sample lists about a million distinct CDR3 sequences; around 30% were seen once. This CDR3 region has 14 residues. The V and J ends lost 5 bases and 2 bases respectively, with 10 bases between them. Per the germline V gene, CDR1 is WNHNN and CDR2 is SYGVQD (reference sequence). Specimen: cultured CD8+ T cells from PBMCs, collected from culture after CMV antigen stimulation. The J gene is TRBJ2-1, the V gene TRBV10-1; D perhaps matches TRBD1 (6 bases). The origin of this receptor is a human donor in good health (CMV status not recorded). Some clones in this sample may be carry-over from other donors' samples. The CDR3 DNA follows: TGCGCCAGCAGTCCAGGGGCCCCCTACAATGAGCAGTTCTTC. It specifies CASSPGAPYNEQFF.